One sample yielded the 30 T cell receptor beta chains listed below, sequenced in a study of T cells expressing NK-cell markers (TCRdb year 2020). The method behind the library was 5' RACE. The data were produced on an Illumina HiSeq 2000. After the reads were reprocessed by TCRdb, one entry was made per CDR3 protein sequence, with no DNA. For this sample, the table gives under 500,000 distinct CDR3 sequences. The biggest ten clones account for 6% to 8% of the sample. Sequencing was carried out using blood T cells: a sorted CD56 or NKG2C T cell subset, CD4+ or CD8+ T cells, or bulk PBMC T cells (not recorded which). All receptors come from a woman aged 18 to 75 in good health.

J is TRBJ2-1 and V is TRBV20-1; TCRdb names TRBD1, which stays unverified in the absence of DNA. Germline values: CDR1 DFQATT, CDR2 SNEGSKA (reference sequence). The CDR3 length is 16 residues. CDR3 amino acids: CSARTPALGGGNEQFF.

The chain recombines TRBV29-1 with TRBJ2-1; the TRBD2 assignment by TCRdb is unverifiable without DNA. The CDR3 is 15 residues long. The germline V gene encodes CDR1 SQVTM and CDR2 ANQGSEA. The CDR3 sequence is CSVKPGLGKYNEQFF.

This rearrangement joins TRBV18 to TRBJ2-4; the D gene TCRdb calls, TRBD1, cannot be checked with no DNA. Looked up from germline, CDR1 is KGHSH and CDR2 is LQKENI. CDR3 length: 16 amino acids. CDR3 sequence reads: CASSPTLGGGENIQYF.

The chain joins TRBV4-3 to TRBJ1-1; TCRdb's D call, TRBD1, is unchecked because there is no DNA. The germline V gene encodes CDR1 LGHNA and CDR2 YSLEER. CDR3 length: 15 residues. This CDR3 reads CASSQGPAGWAEAFF.

This chain connects TRBV28 to TRBJ2-3; the TCRdb D gene call, TRBD1, has no DNA to confirm it. The CDR3 extends over 15 amino acids. Germline assignment: CDR1 MDHEN and CDR2 SYDVKM. The CDR3 is CASTLSVGPPDTQYF.

V gene TRBV27 combines with J gene TRBJ2-4. The CDR3 loop spans 13 amino acids. The germline CDR1 and CDR2 sequences are MNHEY and SMNVEV (reference sequence). The CDR3 region is CASSLVDGYIQYF.

The CDR3 sequence: CASSLVAETYEQYF. V is TRBV7-9 and J is TRBJ2-7; the TCRdb D gene call, TRBD2, has no DNA to confirm it. The V gene's germline CDR1 is SEHNR and CDR2 FQNEAQ (reference sequence). The CDR3 is made up of 14 amino acids.

The rearrangement joins TRBV5-6 to TRBJ2-1. This CDR3 comprises 13 residues. Germline V gene sequence: CDR1 SGHDT, CDR2 YYEEEE. The CDR3 loop reads CASSRELRLEQFF.

The chain combines TRBV29-1 with TRBJ2-1; TCRdb picks TRBD2, but there is no DNA to check that call. Germline V gene sequence: CDR1 SQVTM, CDR2 ANQGSEA. The CDR3 is made up of 16 amino acids. The CDR3 sequence is CSVELHASGGPNEQFF.

V and J are TRBV5-5 and TRBJ2-7; TCRdb's D call, TRBD2, is unchecked because there is no DNA. The length of the CDR3 is 15 residues. Germline V CDR1 and CDR2: SGHKS, YYEKEE (reference sequence). The CDR3 spells CASSPLGVTPYEQYF. The full variable domain, with the rest looked up from reference TRBV5-5 and TRBJ2-7, is DAGVTQSPTHLIKTRGQQVTLRCSPISGHKSVSWYQQVLGQGPQFIFQYYEKEERGRGNFPDRFSARQFPNYSSELNVNALLLGDSALYLCASSPLGVTPYEQYFGPGTRLTVT.

V is TRBV4-3 and J is TRBJ1-5. Per the germline V gene, CDR1 is LGHNA and CDR2 is YSLEER. The CDR3 length is 14 residues. CDR3 region: CASSQDVLVQPQHF.

The J gene is TRBJ1-2, the V gene TRBV20-1; the D call from TCRdb, TRBD1, cannot be confirmed without DNA. The CDR3 is 12 amino acids. Germline V gene data show CDR1 as DFQATT and CDR2 as SNEGSKA (reference sequence). The CDR3 protein is CSAIQGASGYTF.

The chain recombines TRBV18 with TRBJ2-5. Germline-derived CDR1 and CDR2 are KGHSH and LQKENI. The CDR3 runs 14 residues. The chain's CDR3 is CASSLNRLQETQYF.

The rearrangement joins TRBV20-1 to TRBJ2-3; the TRBD2 assignment by TCRdb is unverifiable without DNA. This CDR3 contains 13 residues. Germline values: CDR1 DFQATT, CDR2 SNEGSKA (reference sequence). Here the CDR3 reads CSATGLSTDTQYF.

The CDR3 loop is CASSQGSQSEQFF. The chain couples TRBV4-3 to TRBJ2-1. Germline-derived CDR1 and CDR2 are LGHNA and YSLEER. The CDR3 runs to 13 residues.

The chain uses TRBV5-1 and TRBJ2-7. This CDR3 has 14 amino acids. Germline V lookup: CDR1 SGHRS, CDR2 YFSETQ. CDR3: CASRKGSSSYEQYF. The complete variable domain, with remaining parts taken from reference TRBV5-1 and TRBJ2-7, reads KAGVTQTPRYLIKTRGQQVTLSCSPISGHRSVSWYQQTPGQGLQFLFEYFSETQRNKGNFPGRFSGRQFSNSRSEMNVSTLELGDSALYLCASRKGSSSYEQYFGPGTRLTVT.

The chain has TRBV20-1 and TRBJ2-4; TCRdb's assignment of TRBD1 cannot be checked, as there is no DNA. The CDR3 has 14 residues. CDR1 and CDR2 (germline): DFQATT, SNEGSKA (reference sequence). CDR3 region: CSAGQGLAKNIQYF.

The gene calls are TRBV5-1 and TRBJ2-2; there is no DNA to check the TCRdb D call of TRBD2. The CDR3 consists of 14 residues. The germline V gene encodes CDR1 SGHRS and CDR2 YFSETQ. This CDR3 is CASKAGANTGELFF.

The genes are TRBV6-5 and TRBJ1-4. There are 15 residues in the CDR3. CDR1 and CDR2 (germline): MNHEY, SVGAGI. The CDR3 loop is CASSYSVRSNEKLFF.

This chain connects TRBV5-4 to TRBJ2-1; the D call from TCRdb, TRBD2, cannot be confirmed without DNA. Germline V gives CDR1 SGHNT, CDR2 YYREEE (reference sequence). The length of the CDR3 is 14 residues. CDR3 sequence: CASSFMGEYNEQFF.

This chain links TRBV7-9 with TRBJ2-3; without DNA, the TCRdb call of TRBD2 cannot be checked. Germline V CDR1 and CDR2: SEHNR, FQNEAQ (reference sequence). CDR3 length: 14 amino acids. The CDR3 sequence is CASFPKARSDTQYF.

The rearrangement uses TRBV12-3 or TRBV12-4 and TRBJ2-1; TCRdb proposes TRBD1, but this gene call is untestable without DNA. The CDR3 has 15 amino acids. CDR3 protein: CASSLGGKMNNEQFF.

This sequence joins TRBV28 and TRBJ1-4; TCRdb returns TRBD1, unconfirmable since there is no DNA. Germline CDR1 is MDHEN and CDR2 is SYDVKM. The CDR3 is 16 amino acids. This chain's CDR3 is CASSLPLWPGNEKLFF.

The J gene is TRBJ2-1, the V gene TRBV12-3 or TRBV12-4; absent DNA, TCRdb's TRBD1 call cannot be checked. The CDR3 totals 14 residues. The CDR3 sequence is CASRGQGPLNEQFF.

The V gene is TRBV12-3 or TRBV12-4, the J gene TRBJ1-6; absent DNA, TCRdb's TRBD1 call cannot be checked. CDR3 length: 16 residues. CDR3: CASTPGGSAYNSPLHF.

The V gene is TRBV20-1, the J gene TRBJ1-1; TCRdb's D call of TRBD1 is untestable without DNA. This CDR3 has 12 residues. Germline V gene data show CDR1 as DFQATT and CDR2 as SNEGSKA (reference sequence). The CDR3: CSARAGDTEAFF.

The chain recombines TRBV19 with TRBJ1-1. Germline V CDR1 and CDR2: LNHDA, SQIVND (reference sequence). The CDR3 is 14 amino acids. The CDR3 spells CASSMGRGTTEAFF.

The chain uses TRBV7-8 and TRBJ2-1. Germline V gene sequence: CDR1 SGHVS, CDR2 FQNEAQ. The CDR3 sequence is 14 residues long. The chain's CDR3 is CASSLVSYYNEQFF.

The J gene is TRBJ2-5, the V gene TRBV29-1; TCRdb names TRBD2, which stays unverified in the absence of DNA. The germline V gene has CDR1 SQVTM and CDR2 ANQGSEA. The CDR3 is made up of 14 amino acids. CDR3 in amino acids: CSVEWAGLQETQYF.

The genes are TRBV20-1 and TRBJ2-3; TCRdb reports TRBD1, a call that lacks DNA to check it against. The germline gives CDR1 DFQATT, CDR2 SNEGSKA (reference sequence). The CDR3 has 15 amino acids. The CDR3 reads CSAQGAGGYTDTQYF.